This T cell receptor beta chain comes out of a study of T cells in Graves' hyperthyroidism and ophthalmopathy. Clinical symptoms, serum thyroxine and TRAb, thyroid ultrasound and orbital computed tomography together formed the diagnostic basis. The germline V gene encodes CDR1 SEHNR and CDR2 FQNEAQ (reference sequence). Trimming removed 5 bases from V and 6 bases from J, with 11 bases in between. The length of the CDR3 is 13 residues. This clonotype was observed a few times. Using RNA transcripts as the source, TCR beta CDR3 regions were amplified. When the TCR CDR3 underwent first-round RT-PCR, the HTBI primer set was used. TCRdb passed the multiplex PCR reads through MiXCR, listing each CDR3 protein once. The table includes under 550,000 distinct CDR3 sequences, nearly 20% detected once.

The TCR originated in a man aged 35-49 years with Graves' ophthalmopathy. Sequencing was performed on blood. The chain combines TRBV7-9 with TRBJ1-5, with D unresolved. CDR3 nucleotide sequence: TGTGCCAGCAGCCGAGAGGCCGGTCAGCCCCAGCATTTT. Protein: CASSREAGQPQHF.